What follows are 17 T cell receptor beta chains derived from one specimen sequenced in a study of blood T cell repertoires in COVID-19. Sequenced by immunoSEQ multiplex PCR; TCRdb stores in-frame clones only, minus some. The sample records tens of thousands of clones, 88% being singletons. What was sequenced was peripheral blood. The receptors stem from a man aged 45-65 years with active COVID-19.

This clone occurred once. The J gene is TRBJ2-3, the V gene TRBV30; D might be TRBD1 (6 bases). V was cut by 5 bases and J by 0 bases, with 15 bases left in between. Germline V gene data show CDR1 as GTSNPN and CDR2 as SVGIG (reference sequence). The CDR3 is 15 amino acids. For the CDR3, the DNA is TGTGCCTGGGACTCGAAGGACAGTAGCACAGATACGCAGTATTTT. Translating it yields CAWDSKDSSTDTQYF.

This sequence joins TRBV9 and TRBJ2-3; D uncertain. The CDR3 loop spans 15 amino acids. The V end was cut by 2 bases, the J end by 3 bases, with 13 bases between. Germline assignment: CDR1 SGDLS and CDR2 YYNGEE. The CDR3 DNA sequence: TGTGCCAGCAGCGTCCGACCCGAGAGGACAGATACGCAGTATTTT. This sequence encodes CASSVRPERTDTQYF. Full variable domain (remainder filled in from reference TRBV9 and TRBJ2-3): DSGVTQTPKHLITATGQRVTLRCSPRSGDLSVYWYQQSLDQGLQFLIQYYNGEERAKGNILERFSAQQFPDLHSELNLSSLELGDSALYFCASSVRPERTDTQYFGPGTRLTVL.

The CDR3 loop reads CASSLSSSGRGRVGYGYTF. CDR3 bases: TGTGCCAGCAGTTTGAGTTCCTCAGGGCGGGGAAGGGTAGGGTATGGCTACACCTTC. The chain uses TRBV7-6 and TRBJ1-2; weak D call: TRBD1 (5 bases). Trimming took off 6 bases at V and 5 bases at J, with 31 bases between the two ends. The germline gives CDR1 SGHVS, CDR2 FNYEAQ. The length of the CDR3 is 19 residues.

This chain links TRBV2 with TRBJ1-2; 9 bases agree with TRBD1. Germline-derived CDR1 and CDR2 are SNHLY and FYNNEI. This CDR3 region has 13 residues. With 4 bases clipped from V and 7 bases from J, the junction kept 4 bases outside the gene matches. CDR3 amino acids: CASSVQGAGGYTF. The CDR3 DNA reads as TGTGCCAGCAGTGTACAGGGGGCCGGTGGCTACACCTTC.

J is TRBJ2-7 and V is TRBV11-2, with 8 bases fitting TRBD1. J was trimmed by 4 bases and V by 7 bases; bases with no gene match: 3. This CDR3 contains 12 residues. The V gene's germline CDR1 is SGHAT and CDR2 FQNNGV. As DNA, the CDR3 is TGTGCCAGCACAGGGGGCGGTTACGAGCAGTACTTC. Amino acids: CASTGGGYEQYF.

The V call is TRBV9, the J call TRBJ1-6; D is ambiguous. This CDR3 spans 15 amino acids. Between the trimmed V and J ends, which lost 4 bases and 8 bases, there was a span of 16 bases. The V gene's germline CDR1 is SGDLS and CDR2 YYNGEE. The CDR3 loop is CASSFRFLSDSPLHF. The CDR3 DNA sequence: TGTGCCAGCAGCTTTAGGTTCCTCAGCGATTCACCCCTCCACTTT.

This clone was seen a single time. This CDR3 reads CASSLVTGGYTF. The CDR3 DNA follows: TGTGCCAGCAGCTTAGTAACAGGGGGCTACACCTTC. The genes are TRBV7-9 and TRBJ1-2; D may be TRBD1 (6 bases). The CDR3 length is 12 residues. CDR1 SEHNR and CDR2 FQNEAQ come from the germline V gene (reference sequence). The germline V and J ends were trimmed by 1 base and 8 bases, with 8 bases remaining between them. The full variable domain, with the rest looked up from reference TRBV7-9 and TRBJ1-2, is DTGVSQNPRHKITKRGQNVTFRCDPISEHNRLYWYRQTLGQGPEFLTYFQNEAQLEKSRLLSDRFSAERPKGSFSTLEIQRTEQGDSAMYLCASSLVTGGYTFGSGTRLTVV.

The chain recombines TRBV7-2 with TRBJ2-1; D call uncertain. This CDR3 contains 14 residues. Germline values: CDR1 SGHTA, CDR2 FQGNSA. Trimming took 1 base from V and 3 from J, leaving 7 bases between them. The CDR3 region is CASSLETFYNEQFF. The DNA of the CDR3 is TGTGCCAGCAGCTTAGAGACTTTCTACAATGAGCAGTTCTTC.

V usage is TRBV6-2 or TRBV6-3 and J usage is TRBJ2-1; 7 bases are shared with TRBD2. The V segment lost 4 bases and the J segment 7 bases; nucleotides outside the gene matches: 13. In germline, CDR1 is MNHEY, CDR2 SVGEGT. This CDR3 region has 16 residues. CDR3 DNA: TGTGCCAGCAGTTCCGGGGCTAGCGGTCGGGGGAATGAGCAGTTCTTC. Encoded protein: CASSSGASGRGNEQFF.

The J gene is TRBJ1-4, the V gene TRBV9; TRBD1 aligns across 11 bases. The trim removed 3 bases at V and 8 bases at J, leaving 3 bases unmatched. The CDR3 is 14 amino acids. Germline V gene sequence: CDR1 SGDLS, CDR2 YYNGEE. Here the CDR3 reads CASSGGTGGEKLFF. The CDR3 nucleotides read TGTGCCAGCAGCGGGGGGACAGGGGGAGAAAAACTGTTTTTT.

This rearrangement joins TRBV7-9 to TRBJ2-3; D possibly corresponds to TRBD2 (5 bases). This CDR3 is 14 amino acids long. The germline V and J ends were trimmed by 4 bases and 9 bases, with 17 bases remaining between them. From germline, CDR1 is SEHNR and CDR2 FQNEAQ (reference sequence). CDR3 loop: CASSSNSSPGTQYF. The CDR3, as DNA: TGTGCCAGCAGCTCAAATTCAAGTCCGGGGACGCAGTATTTT.

This rearrangement joins TRBV9 to TRBJ2-1; 9 bases agree with TRBD2. The ends lost 4 bases at V and 6 bases at J; junction bases unmatched: 8. Germline CDR1 and CDR2: SGDLS and YYNGEE. The CDR3 is 15 residues long. The chain's CDR3 is CASSQLAGGFNEQFF. CDR3 sequence (DNA): TGTGCCAGCAGCCAACTAGCGGGCGGCTTCAATGAGCAGTTCTTC.

The rearrangement links TRBV6-6 to TRBJ1-1, with D tentatively TRBD1 (6 bases). CDR1 and CDR2 from the germline V gene are MNHNY and SVGAGI (reference sequence). The CDR3 is 14 residues long. V was shortened by 2 bases and J by 2 bases, with 9 bases between the two germline ends. The CDR3 DNA is TGTGCCAGCAGTTACGGACAGATCAACACTGAAGCTTTCTTT. This gives the protein CASSYGQINTEAFF.

The V gene is TRBV9, the J gene TRBJ2-3; 10 bases line up with TRBD2. Germline loops: CDR1 SGDLS, CDR2 YYNGEE. The CDR3 consists of 19 residues. V was clipped by 4 bases and J by 0 bases; unmatched bases: 14. The CDR3 region has the DNA TGTGCCAGCAGCCTAATTGCTAGCGGGGGAATCTTTAGCACAGATACGCAGTATTTT. It translates to CASSLIASGGIFSTDTQYF.

The chain employs TRBV9 and TRBJ1-1; weak D call: TRBD1 (5 bases). Germline V gene data show CDR1 as SGDLS and CDR2 as YYNGEE. This CDR3 is built from 15 residues. Between the trimmed V and J ends, which lost 0 bases and 2 bases, there was a span of 11 bases. CDR3 sequence: CASSVGYRSNTEAFF. DNA for the CDR3: TGTGCCAGCAGCGTAGGATACAGGTCAAACACTGAAGCTTTCTTT. The complete variable domain, with remaining parts taken from reference TRBV9 and TRBJ1-1, reads DSGVTQTPKHLITATGQRVTLRCSPRSGDLSVYWYQQSLDQGLQFLIQYYNGEERAKGNILERFSAQQFPDLHSELNLSSLELGDSALYFCASSVGYRSNTEAFFGQGTRLTVV.

CDR3 sequence: CAIALSGRLQETQYF. Written as DNA, the CDR3 is TGTGCCATCGCACTTAGCGGGAGGCTCCAAGAGACCCAGTACTTC. The chain is built from TRBV6-5 and TRBJ2-5; 10 bases fit TRBD2. CDR3 length: 15 residues. The V gene's germline CDR1 is MNHEY and CDR2 SVGAGI. V lost 10 bases, J lost 1 base, and 9 bases stayed unmatched.

The CDR3 sequence: CASRQQGNTEAFF. CDR3 in DNA: TGTGCCAGCAGACAACAGGGGAACACTGAAGCTTTCTTT. The chain carries TRBV6-5 and TRBJ1-1, with D maybe TRBD1 (6 bases). Trimming took 6 bases from V and 1 from J, leaving 9 bases between them. Germline V lookup: CDR1 MNHEY, CDR2 SVGAGI. This CDR3 has 13 residues.